This T cell receptor (beta chain) is drawn from a study of cytomegalovirus exposure and HLA in healthy donors. The PCR had 60 Vbeta and 13 Jbeta primers. The method was immunoSEQ multiplex PCR; TCRdb's version includes in-frame clones alone and lacks a portion of them. This repertoire shows around 67,000 clones, approximately 80% found once; its top ten account for 7.8%. V dropped 7 bases and J dropped 5 bases, with 14 bases sitting between them. The germline V gene encodes CDR1 MGHDK and CDR2 SYGVNS. The CDR3 totals 13 residues. This TCR derives from a man aged 18 to 35 in good health and CMV-seropositive. Sequenced sample: PBMCs. The genes are TRBV25-1 and TRBJ2-5; D possibly corresponds to TRBD2 (6 bases). The CDR3 sequence is CASIGGYTETQYF. DNA of the CDR3: TGTGCCAGCATCGGAGGGTATACGGAGACCCAGTACTTC.